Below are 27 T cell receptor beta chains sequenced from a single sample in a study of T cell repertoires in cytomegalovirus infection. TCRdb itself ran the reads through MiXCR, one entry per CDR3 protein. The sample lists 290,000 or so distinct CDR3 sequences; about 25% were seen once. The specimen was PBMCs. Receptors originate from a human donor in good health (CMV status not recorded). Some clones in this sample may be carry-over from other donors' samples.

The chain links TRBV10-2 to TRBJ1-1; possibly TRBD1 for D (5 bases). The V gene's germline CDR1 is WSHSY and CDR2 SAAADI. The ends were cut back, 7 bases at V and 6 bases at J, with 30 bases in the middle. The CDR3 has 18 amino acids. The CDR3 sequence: CASMPRPGLVVSRAEAFF. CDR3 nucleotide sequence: TGCGCCAGCATGCCCCGCCCAGGGTTGGTAGTGTCCCGTGCTGAAGCTTTCTTT.

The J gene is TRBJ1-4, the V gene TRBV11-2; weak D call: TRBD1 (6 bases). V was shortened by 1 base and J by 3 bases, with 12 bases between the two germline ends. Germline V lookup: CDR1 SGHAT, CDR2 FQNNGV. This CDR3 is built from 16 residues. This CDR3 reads CASSLGGAAANEKLFF. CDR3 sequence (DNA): TGTGCCAGCAGCTTAGGGGGGGCTGCAGCTAATGAAAAACTGTTTTTT.

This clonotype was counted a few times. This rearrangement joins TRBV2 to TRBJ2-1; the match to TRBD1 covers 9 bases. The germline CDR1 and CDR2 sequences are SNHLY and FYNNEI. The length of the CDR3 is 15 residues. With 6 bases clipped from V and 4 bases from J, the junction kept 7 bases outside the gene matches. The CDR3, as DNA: TGTGCCAGCAGAGGTTTCGGACAGGGGTACAATGAGCAGTTCTTC. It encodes CASRGFGQGYNEQFF.

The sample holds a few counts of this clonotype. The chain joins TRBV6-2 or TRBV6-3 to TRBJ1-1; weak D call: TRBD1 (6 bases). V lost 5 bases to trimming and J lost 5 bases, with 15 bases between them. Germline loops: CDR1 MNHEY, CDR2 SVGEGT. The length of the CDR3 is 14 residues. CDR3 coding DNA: TGTGCCAGCAGTCTGAATACAGGGATTACTGAAGCTTTCTTT. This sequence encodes CASSLNTGITEAFF.

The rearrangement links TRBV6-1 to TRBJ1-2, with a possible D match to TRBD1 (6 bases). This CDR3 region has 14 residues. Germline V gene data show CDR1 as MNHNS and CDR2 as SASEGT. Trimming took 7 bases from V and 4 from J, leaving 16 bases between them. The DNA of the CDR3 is TGTGCCAGCATGGACAGCCCGTCCATCTATGGCTACACCTTC. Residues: CASMDSPSIYGYTF.

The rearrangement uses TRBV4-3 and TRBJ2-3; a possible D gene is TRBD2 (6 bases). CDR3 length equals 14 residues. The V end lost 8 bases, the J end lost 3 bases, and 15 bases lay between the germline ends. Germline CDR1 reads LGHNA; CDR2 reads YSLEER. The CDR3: CASSRGTVTDTQYF. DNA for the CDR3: TGCGCCAGCTCCCGGGGGACGGTAACAGATACGCAGTATTTT.

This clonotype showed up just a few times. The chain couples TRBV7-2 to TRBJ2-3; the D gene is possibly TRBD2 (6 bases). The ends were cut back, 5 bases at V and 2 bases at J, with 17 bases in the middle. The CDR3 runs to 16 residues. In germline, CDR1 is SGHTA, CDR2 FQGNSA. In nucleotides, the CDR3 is TGTGCCAGCAGCCCAAGCGGCGGGACCACCACAGATACGCAGTATTTT. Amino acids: CASSPSGGTTTDTQYF.

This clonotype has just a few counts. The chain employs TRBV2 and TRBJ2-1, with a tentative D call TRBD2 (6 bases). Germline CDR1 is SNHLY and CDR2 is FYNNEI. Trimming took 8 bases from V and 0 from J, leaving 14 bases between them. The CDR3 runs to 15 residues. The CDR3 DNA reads TGTGCCAGCCGGATGGGGGGAAGCTCCTACAATGAGCAGTTCTTC. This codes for CASRMGGSSYNEQFF.

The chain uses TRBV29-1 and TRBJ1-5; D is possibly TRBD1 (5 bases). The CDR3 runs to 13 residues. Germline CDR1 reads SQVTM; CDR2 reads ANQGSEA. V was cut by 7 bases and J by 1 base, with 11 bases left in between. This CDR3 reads CSGSGVSNQPQHF. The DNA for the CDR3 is TGCAGCGGGTCGGGGGTGAGCAATCAGCCCCAGCATTTT.

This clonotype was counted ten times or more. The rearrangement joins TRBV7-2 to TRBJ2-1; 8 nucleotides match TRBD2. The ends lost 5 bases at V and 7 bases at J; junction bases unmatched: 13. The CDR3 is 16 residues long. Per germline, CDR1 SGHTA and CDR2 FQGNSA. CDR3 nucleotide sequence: TGTGCCAGCAGCGTAGATCGAGCGGGAGAGGGTAATGAGCAGTTCTTC. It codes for CASSVDRAGEGNEQFF.

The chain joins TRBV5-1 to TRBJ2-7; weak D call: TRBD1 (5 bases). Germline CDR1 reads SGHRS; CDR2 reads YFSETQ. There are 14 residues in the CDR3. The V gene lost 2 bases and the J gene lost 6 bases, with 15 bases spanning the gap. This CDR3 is CASSFGQSRGEQYF. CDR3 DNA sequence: TGCGCCAGCAGCTTCGGACAATCTCGAGGCGAGCAGTACTTC.

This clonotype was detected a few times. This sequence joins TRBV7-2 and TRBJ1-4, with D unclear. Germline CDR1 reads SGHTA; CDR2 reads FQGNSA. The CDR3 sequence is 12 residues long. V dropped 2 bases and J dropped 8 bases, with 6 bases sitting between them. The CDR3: CASSLTREKLFF. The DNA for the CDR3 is TGTGCCAGCAGCTTAACGAGAGAAAAACTGTTTTTT.

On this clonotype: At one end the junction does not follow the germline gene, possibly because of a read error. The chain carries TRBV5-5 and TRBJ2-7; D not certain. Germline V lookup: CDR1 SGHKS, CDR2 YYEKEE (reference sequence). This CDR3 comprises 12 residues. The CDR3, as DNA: TGTGCCAGCAGCTTGGCCCCCTACGAGCAGAACTTC. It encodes CASSLAPYEQNF.

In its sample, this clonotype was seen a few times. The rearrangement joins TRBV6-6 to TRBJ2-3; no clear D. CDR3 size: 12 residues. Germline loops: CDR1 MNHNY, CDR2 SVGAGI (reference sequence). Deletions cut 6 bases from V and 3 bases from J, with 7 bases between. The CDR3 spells CASRALTDTQYF. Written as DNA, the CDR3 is TGTGCCAGCAGAGCCCTAACAGATACGCAGTATTTT.

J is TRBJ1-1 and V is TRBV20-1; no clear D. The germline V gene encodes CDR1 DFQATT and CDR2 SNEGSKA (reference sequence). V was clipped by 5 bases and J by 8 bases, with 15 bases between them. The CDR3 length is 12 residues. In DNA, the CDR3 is TGCAGTGCTGGCGGGCCCTTGGGCGAAGCTTTCTTT. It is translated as CSAGGPLGEAFF.

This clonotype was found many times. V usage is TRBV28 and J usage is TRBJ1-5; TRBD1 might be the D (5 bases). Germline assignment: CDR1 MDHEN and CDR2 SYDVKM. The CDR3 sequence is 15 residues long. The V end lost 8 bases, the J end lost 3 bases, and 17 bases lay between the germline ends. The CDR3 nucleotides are TGTGCCAGCCTCCCCGGACAAAGGTACAATCAGCCCCAGCATTTT. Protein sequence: CASLPGQRYNQPQHF.

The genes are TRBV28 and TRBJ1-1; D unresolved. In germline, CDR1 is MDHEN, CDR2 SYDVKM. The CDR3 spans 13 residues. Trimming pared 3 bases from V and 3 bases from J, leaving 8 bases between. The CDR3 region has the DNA TGTGCCAGCAGTTTCGACCCAGACACTGAAGCTTTCTTT. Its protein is CASSFDPDTEAFF. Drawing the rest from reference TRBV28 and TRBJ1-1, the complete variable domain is DVKVTQSSRYLVKRTGEKVFLECVQDMDHENMFWYRQDPGLGLRLIYFSYDVKMKEKGDIPEGYSVSREKKERFSLILESASTNQTSMYLCASSFDPDTEAFFGQGTRLTVV.

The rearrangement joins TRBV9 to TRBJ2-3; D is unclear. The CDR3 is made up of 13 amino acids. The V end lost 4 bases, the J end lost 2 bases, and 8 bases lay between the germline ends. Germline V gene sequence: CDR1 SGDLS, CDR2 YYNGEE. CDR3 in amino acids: CASSLADTDTQYF. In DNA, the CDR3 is TGTGCCAGCAGCCTGGCAGACACAGATACGCAGTATTTT.

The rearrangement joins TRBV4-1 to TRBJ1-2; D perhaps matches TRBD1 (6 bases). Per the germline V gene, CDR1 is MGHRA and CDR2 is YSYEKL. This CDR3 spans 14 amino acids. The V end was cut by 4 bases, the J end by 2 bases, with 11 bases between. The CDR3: CASSPRDTNYGYTF. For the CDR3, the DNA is TGCGCCAGCAGCCCCCGGGACACCAACTATGGCTACACCTTC.

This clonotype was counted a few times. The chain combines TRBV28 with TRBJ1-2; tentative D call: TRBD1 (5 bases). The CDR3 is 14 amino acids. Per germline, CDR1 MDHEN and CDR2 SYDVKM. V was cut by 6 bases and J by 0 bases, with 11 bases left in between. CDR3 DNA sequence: TGTGCCAGCAGGGGGGGGACGGCTAACTATGGCTACACCTTC. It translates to CASRGGTANYGYTF.

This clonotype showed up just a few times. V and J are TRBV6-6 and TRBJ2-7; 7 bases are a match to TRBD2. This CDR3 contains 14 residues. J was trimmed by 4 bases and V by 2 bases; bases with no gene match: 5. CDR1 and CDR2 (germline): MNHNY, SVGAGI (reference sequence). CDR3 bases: TGTGCCAGCAGTTACGGCGGGAGTGAGTACGAGCAGTACTTC. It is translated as CASSYGGSEYEQYF.

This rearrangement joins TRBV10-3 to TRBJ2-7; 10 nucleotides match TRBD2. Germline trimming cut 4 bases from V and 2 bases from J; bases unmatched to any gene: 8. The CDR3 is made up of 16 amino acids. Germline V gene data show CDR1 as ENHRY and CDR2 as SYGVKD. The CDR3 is CAISGLAGVTPYEQYF. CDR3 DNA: TGTGCCATCAGTGGGCTAGCGGGAGTAACCCCCTACGAGCAGTACTTC.

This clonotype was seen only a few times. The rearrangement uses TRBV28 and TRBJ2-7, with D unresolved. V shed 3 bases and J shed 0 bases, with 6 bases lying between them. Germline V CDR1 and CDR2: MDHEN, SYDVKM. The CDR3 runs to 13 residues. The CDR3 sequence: CASSFNPSYEQYF. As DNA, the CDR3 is TGTGCCAGCAGTTTTAATCCCTCCTACGAGCAGTACTTC.

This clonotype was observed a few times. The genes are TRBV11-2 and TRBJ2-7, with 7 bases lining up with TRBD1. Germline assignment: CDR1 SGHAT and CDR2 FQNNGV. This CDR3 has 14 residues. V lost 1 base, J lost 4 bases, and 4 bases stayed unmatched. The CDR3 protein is CASSLGGQVYEQYF. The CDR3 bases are TGTGCCAGCAGCTTAGGAGGACAGGTGTACGAGCAGTACTTC. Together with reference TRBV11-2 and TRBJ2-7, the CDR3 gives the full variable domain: EAGVAQSPRYKIIEKRQSVAFWCNPISGHATLYWYQQILGQGPKLLIQFQNNGVVDDSQLPKDRFSAERLKGVDSTLKIQPAKLEDSAVYLCASSLGGQVYEQYFGPGTRLTVT.

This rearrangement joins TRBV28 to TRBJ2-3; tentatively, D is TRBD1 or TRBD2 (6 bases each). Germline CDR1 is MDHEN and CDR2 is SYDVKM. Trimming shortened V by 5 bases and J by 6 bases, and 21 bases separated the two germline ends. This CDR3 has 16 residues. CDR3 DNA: TGTGCCAGCAGTATCACGGGACTCGAAAGGGGGGATACGCAGTATTTT. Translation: CASSITGLERGDTQYF.

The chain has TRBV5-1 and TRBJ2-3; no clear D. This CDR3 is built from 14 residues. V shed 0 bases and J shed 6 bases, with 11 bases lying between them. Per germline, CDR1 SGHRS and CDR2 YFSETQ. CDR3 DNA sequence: TGCGCCAGCAGCTTGGAACGGTCCACGGATACGCAGTATTTT. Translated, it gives CASSLERSTDTQYF.

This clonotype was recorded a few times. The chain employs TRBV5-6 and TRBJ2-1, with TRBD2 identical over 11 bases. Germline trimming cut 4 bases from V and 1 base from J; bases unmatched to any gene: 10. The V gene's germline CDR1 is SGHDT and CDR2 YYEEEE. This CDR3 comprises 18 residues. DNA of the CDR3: TGTGCCAGCAGCCCCTTGACTAGCGGGGTAGAGTCCTACAATGAGCAGTTCTTC. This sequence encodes CASSPLTSGVESYNEQFF.